These T cell receptor beta chains were read from a single sample in a study of blood T cell repertoires in COVID-19. The protocol was immunoSEQ multiplex PCR, while the TCRdb copy is restricted to in-frame clones and leaves out a portion. The table includes some 230,000 clones, roughly nine tenths detected once. Sequencing was done on a sample of peripheral blood. These receptors all stem from a woman in her forties or fifties with COVID-19, enrolled during active disease. Both conserved end residues are part of each CDR3. A D gene is named only where the DNA matches it firmly. Not all rows give a size; the values are once, few, many and, for expanded clones, a class.

D: TRBD1
size: NA
V: TRBV24-1
J: TRBJ2-2
DNA: TGTGCCACCAGTGACCCCAGACAGGGGGCCTTACCGAACACCGGGGAGCTGTTTTTT
CDR3: CATSDPRQGALPNTGELFF

D: NA
size: NA
V: TRBV11-2
J: TRBJ1-3
DNA: TGTGCCAGCAGCCACAGGGTTAGTGGAAACACCATATATTTT
CDR3: CASSHRVSGNTIYF

D: NA
size: NA
V: TRBV6-1
J: TRBJ1-5
DNA: TGTGCCAGCAGTGAACCATCAGGGTTTAGCAATCAGCCCCAGCATTTT
CDR3: CASSEPSGFSNQPQHF

D: TRBD2
size: NA
V: TRBV7-3
J: TRBJ2-4
DNA: TGTGCCAGCAGCCCGGGAGGGATGGCCAAAAACATTCAGTACTTC
CDR3: CASSPGGMAKNIQYF

D: NA
size: NA
V: TRBV7-8
J: TRBJ1-1
DNA: TGTGCCAGCAGCCGTATCCAGGGATTGTACACTGAAGCTTTCTTT
CDR3: CASSRIQGLYTEAFF

D: TRBD1
size: NA
V: TRBV5-1
J: TRBJ1-1
DNA: TGCGCCAGCAGCGTAACAACAGGGGACACTGAAGCTTTCTTT
CDR3: CASSVTTGDTEAFF

D: NA
size: NA
V: TRBV3-1/TRBV3-2
J: TRBJ1-6
DNA: TGTGCCAGCAGCCAAGTGGGAGTGGGAAATAATTCACCCCTCCACTTT
CDR3: CASSQVGVGNNSPLHF

D: TRBD2
size: NA
V: TRBV10-3
J: TRBJ2-3
DNA: TGTGCCATCGCACTAGCGGGGAACACAGATACGCAGTATTTT
CDR3: CAIALAGNTDTQYF

D: TRBD2
size: NA
V: TRBV14
J: TRBJ2-5
DNA: TGTGCCAGCAGCCCCCGACTAGCGGGGGCCCAAGAGACCCAGTACTTC
CDR3: CASSPRLAGAQETQYF

D: TRBD1
size: NA
V: TRBV5-1
J: TRBJ2-1
DNA: TGCGCCAGCAGCGTCGACAGGGTCAATGAGCAGTTCTTC
CDR3: CASSVDRVNEQFF

D: TRBD2
size: NA
V: TRBV11-3
J: TRBJ2-3
DNA: TGTGCCAGCAGCTCTTCTAGCGGGGGGGTAGATACGCAGTATTTT
CDR3: CASSSSSGGVDTQYF

D: NA
size: NA
V: TRBV5-1
J: TRBJ2-7
DNA: TGCGCCAGCAGCTTGGGGGCCCAATCCTACGAGCAGTACTTC
CDR3: CASSLGAQSYEQYF

D: NA
size: NA
V: TRBV2
J: TRBJ1-5
DNA: TGTGCCAGCTGGACACCGAAGATTGCTAGCAATCAGCCCCAGCATTTT
CDR3: CASWTPKIASNQPQHF

D: NA
size: NA
V: TRBV12-3/TRBV12-4
J: TRBJ2-7
DNA: TGTGCCAGCAGTTTATCTAGCCTCGAGCAGTACTTC
CDR3: CASSLSSLEQYF

D: NA
size: NA
V: TRBV6-1
J: TRBJ1-1
DNA: TGTGCCAGCAGTGAGTCAGGGGACACTGAAGCTTTCTTT
CDR3: CASSESGDTEAFF

D: NA
size: NA
V: TRBV19
J: TRBJ1-6
DNA: TGTGCCAGTAGTTTGGGACAATATAATTCACCCCTCCACTTT
CDR3: CASSLGQYNSPLHF

D: NA
size: NA
V: TRBV11-2
J: TRBJ2-3
DNA: TGTGCCAGCAGCTTAGGTCGGACAGATACGCAGTATTTT
CDR3: CASSLGRTDTQYF

D: TRBD2
size: NA
V: TRBV9
J: TRBJ2-1
DNA: TGTGCCAGCAGCGTAGGTGGGCGGGGGTCTACAGATGAGCAGTTCTTC
CDR3: CASSVGGRGSTDEQFF

D: NA
size: NA
V: TRBV15
J: TRBJ2-4
DNA: TGTGCCACCAGCAGAGATCCGGGACTCTCGGGCGTTGGCAAAAACATTCAGTACTTC
CDR3: CATSRDPGLSGVGKNIQYF

D: NA
size: few
V: TRBV7-3
J: TRBJ2-2
DNA: TGTGCCAGCAGCTTAACAGGGGCCGGGGAGCTGTTTTTT
CDR3: CASSLTGAGELFF

D: NA
size: once
V: TRBV9
J: TRBJ1-2
DNA: TGTGCCAGCAGCCCGCCGGGGGGCAGGGTGCGTGGCTACACCTTC
CDR3: CASSPPGGRVRGYTF

D: NA
size: few
V: TRBV3-1/TRBV3-2
J: TRBJ1-1
DNA: TGTGCCAGCAGCCAAGACTTGATGGGCAGGGTAGGATCCACTGAAGCTTTCTTT
CDR3: CASSQDLMGRVGSTEAFF

D: TRBD1
size: NA
V: TRBV10-3
J: TRBJ1-6
DNA: TGTGCCATCAAAAGGGACAGTAGGAATTCACCCCTCCACTTT
CDR3: CAIKRDSRNSPLHF

D: NA
size: once
V: TRBV6-2/TRBV6-3
J: TRBJ1-5
DNA: TGTGCCAGCAGCCCCCGGGGAGGGATAAATCAGCCCCAGCATTTT
CDR3: CASSPRGGINQPQHF

D: NA
size: NA
V: TRBV27
J: TRBJ2-1
DNA: TGTGCCAGCAGTATACTACGGCCAGACAATGAGCAGTTCTTC
CDR3: CASSILRPDNEQFF

D: NA
size: NA
V: TRBV19
J: TRBJ1-5
DNA: TGTGCCAGTTCGCCTCAGGGTTTGGGTCAGCCCCAGCATTTT
CDR3: CASSPQGLGQPQHF

D: NA
size: NA
V: TRBV6-5
J: TRBJ1-3
DNA: TGTGCCAGCAGAGCCTCTGGAAACACCATATATTTT
CDR3: CASRASGNTIYF

D: NA
size: NA
V: TRBV5-5
J: TRBJ2-6
DNA: TGTGCCAGCAGCCTGCGAGGGTCTGGGGCCAACGTCCTGACTTTC
CDR3: CASSLRGSGANVLTF

D: TRBD1
size: NA
V: TRBV11-2
J: TRBJ1-2
DNA: TGTGCCAGCAGCCCCTATCCCGGGACAGGGTTTATTCATGGCTACACCTTC
CDR3: CASSPYPGTGFIHGYTF

D: NA
size: NA
V: TRBV7-2
J: TRBJ1-5
DNA: TGTGCCAGCACCGGAGGGGGCAATCAGCCCCAGCATTTT
CDR3: CASTGGGNQPQHF

D: TRBD1
size: NA
V: TRBV2
J: TRBJ1-1
DNA: TGTGCCAGCAGCAGGGACAGGAACACTGAAGCTTTCTTT
CDR3: CASSRDRNTEAFF

D: TRBD1
size: NA
V: TRBV19
J: TRBJ1-3
DNA: TGTGCCAGTAGAAGACAGGGCGAACCGTGGGGAAACACCATATATTTT
CDR3: CASRRQGEPWGNTIYF

D: TRBD1
size: NA
V: TRBV7-6
J: TRBJ2-2
DNA: TGTGCCAGCAGCTCGTCCGGGACAGGGGCCGGGGAGCTGTTTTTT
CDR3: CASSSSGTGAGELFF

D: TRBD1
size: NA
V: TRBV5-8
J: TRBJ2-1
DNA: TGTGCCAGCAAGGTCAGGGACAGGTACTACAATGAGCAGTTCTTC
CDR3: CASKVRDRYYNEQFF

D: TRBD1
size: NA
V: TRBV25-1
J: TRBJ2-3
DNA: TGTGCCAGCAGTGAATTTAGCTCCTCGACAGGGGGGGCAGATACGCAGTATTTT
CDR3: CASSEFSSSTGGADTQYF

D: NA
size: NA
V: TRBV6-6
J: TRBJ1-2
DNA: TGTGCCAGCAGCTATGGACAAGGCTACACCTTC
CDR3: CASSYGQGYTF

D: NA
size: NA
V: TRBV11-3
J: TRBJ2-1
DNA: TGTGCCAGCAGCTGGGGAGACTACAATGAGCAGTTCTTC
CDR3: CASSWGDYNEQFF

D: NA
size: NA
V: TRBV2
J: TRBJ2-2
DNA: TGTGCCAGCAGTGTAGGTGGAGGGATGTTCACCGGGGAGCTGTTTTTT
CDR3: CASSVGGGMFTGELFF

D: TRBD1
size: NA
V: TRBV10-3
J: TRBJ1-2
DNA: TGTGCCATCAGCTGGGACAGGGGCTATGGCTACACCTTC
CDR3: CAISWDRGYGYTF

D: NA
size: NA
V: TRBV18
J: TRBJ2-4
DNA: TGTGCCAGCTCACCTTTAGGCGGAGATTCCTTAGCCAAAAACATTCAGTACTTC
CDR3: CASSPLGGDSLAKNIQYF

D: NA
size: once
V: TRBV2
J: TRBJ2-2
DNA: TGTGCCAGCAGTGAAGCCAGGTTCAACACCGGGGAGCTGTTTTTT
CDR3: CASSEARFNTGELFF

D: TRBD1
size: few
V: TRBV2
J: TRBJ1-2
DNA: TGTGCCAGCAGGAGGGACAGGGGGGAAGGCTACACCTTC
CDR3: CASRRDRGEGYTF

D: TRBD2
size: NA
V: TRBV9
J: TRBJ2-3
DNA: TGTGCCAGCAGCCTTAGCGGGGGGAGGGCAGATACGCAGTATTTT
CDR3: CASSLSGGRADTQYF

D: NA
size: NA
V: TRBV7-9
J: TRBJ1-1
DNA: TGTGCCAGCAGCCTGGGACTTCCTGAAGCTTTCTTT
CDR3: CASSLGLPEAFF

D: NA
size: NA
V: TRBV5-6
J: TRBJ1-1
DNA: TGTGCCAGCAGCTTGGTAGGGGGTTTTAACACTGAAGCTTTCTTT
CDR3: CASSLVGGFNTEAFF

D: NA
size: NA
V: TRBV27
J: TRBJ1-5
DNA: TGTGCCAGCAGTTTGTCGGGGAATAGCAATCAGCCCCAGCATTTT
CDR3: CASSLSGNSNQPQHF

D: NA
size: NA
V: TRBV14
J: TRBJ2-2
DNA: TGTGCCAGCAGCCTCCTAAGAGGGGGGGCCGGGGAGCTGTTTTTT
CDR3: CASSLLRGGAGELFF

D: TRBD2
size: NA
V: TRBV5-1
J: TRBJ2-2
DNA: TGCGCCAGCAGCATCCGACTAGCGGGAGCCACCGGGGAGCTGTTTTTT
CDR3: CASSIRLAGATGELFF

D: NA
size: NA
V: TRBV2
J: TRBJ1-5
DNA: TGTGCCAGCAGTACAGGTGATAGCAATCAGCCCCAGCATTTT
CDR3: CASSTGDSNQPQHF

D: TRBD2
size: once
V: TRBV10-3
J: TRBJ2-1
DNA: TGTGCCATTGCGACTAGCGGGGGGCCTTACAATGAGCAGTTCTTC
CDR3: CAIATSGGPYNEQFF

D: TRBD1
size: NA
V: TRBV5-1
J: TRBJ2-1
DNA: TGCGCCAGCAGCTTTTCGGGGCAGGGGGCCTGGAATGAGCAGTTCTTC
CDR3: CASSFSGQGAWNEQFF

D: NA
size: NA
V: TRBV27
J: TRBJ2-7
DNA: TGTGCCAGCAGTTTAAGGGGGTCGGGAGAGCAGTACTTC
CDR3: CASSLRGSGEQYF

D: NA
size: NA
V: TRBV12-3/TRBV12-4
J: TRBJ2-7
DNA: TGTGCCAGCAACACACAGGGCTACGAGCAGTACTTC
CDR3: CASNTQGYEQYF

D: TRBD2
size: NA
V: TRBV19
J: TRBJ2-1
DNA: TGTGCCAGTAGTAGTGCCGGGACTAGCGGGCCTGGCTCCTACAATGAGCAGTTCTTC
CDR3: CASSSAGTSGPGSYNEQFF

D: NA
size: once
V: TRBV6-4
J: TRBJ2-2
DNA: TGTGCCAGCAGTGAACAGCCGAACACCGGGGAGCTGTTTTTT
CDR3: CASSEQPNTGELFF

D: TRBD2
size: NA
V: TRBV5-4
J: TRBJ2-2
DNA: TGTGCCAGCAGCTCTTATCGCGGGGGGCGCGGCACCGGGGAGCTGTTTTTT
CDR3: CASSSYRGGRGTGELFF

D: TRBD2
size: NA
V: TRBV2
J: TRBJ2-3
DNA: TGTGCCAGCACGGGGAGGACTAGCGGGGGGCGGGCAGATACGCAGTATTTT
CDR3: CASTGRTSGGRADTQYF